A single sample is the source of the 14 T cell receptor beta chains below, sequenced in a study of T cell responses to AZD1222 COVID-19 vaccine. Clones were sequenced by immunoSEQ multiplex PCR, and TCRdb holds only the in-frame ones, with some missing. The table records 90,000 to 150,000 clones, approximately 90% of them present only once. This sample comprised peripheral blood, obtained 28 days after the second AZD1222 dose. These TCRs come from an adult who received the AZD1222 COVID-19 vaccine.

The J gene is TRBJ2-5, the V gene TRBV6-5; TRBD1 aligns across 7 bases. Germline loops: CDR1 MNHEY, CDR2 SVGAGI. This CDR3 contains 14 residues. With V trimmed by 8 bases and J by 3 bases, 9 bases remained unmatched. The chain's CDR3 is CASDRVGVKETQYF. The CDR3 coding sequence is TGTGCCAGCGACAGGGTGGGGGTAAAAGAGACCCAGTACTTC.

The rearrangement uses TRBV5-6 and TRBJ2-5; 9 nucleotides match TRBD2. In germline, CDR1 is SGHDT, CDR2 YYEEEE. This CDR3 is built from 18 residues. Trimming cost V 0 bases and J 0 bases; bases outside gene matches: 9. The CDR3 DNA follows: TGTGCCAGCAGCTTGGTCGCGCGGGGGGGCCCTTACCAAGAGACCCAGTACTTC. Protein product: CASSLVARGGPYQETQYF.

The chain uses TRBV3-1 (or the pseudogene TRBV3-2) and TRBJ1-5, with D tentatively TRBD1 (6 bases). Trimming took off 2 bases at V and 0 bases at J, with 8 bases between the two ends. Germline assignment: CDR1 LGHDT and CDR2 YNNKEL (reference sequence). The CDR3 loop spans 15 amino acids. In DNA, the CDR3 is TGTGCCAGCAGCCAAAGGGGGATTAGCAATCAGCCCCAGCATTTT. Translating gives CASSQRGISNQPQHF.

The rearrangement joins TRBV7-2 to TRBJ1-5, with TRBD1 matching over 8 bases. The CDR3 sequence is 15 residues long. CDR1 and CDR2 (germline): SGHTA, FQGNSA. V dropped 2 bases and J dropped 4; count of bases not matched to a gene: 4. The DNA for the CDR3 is TGTGCCAGCAGCTTACACGGACAGGGAAATCAGCCCCAGCATTTT. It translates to CASSLHGQGNQPQHF. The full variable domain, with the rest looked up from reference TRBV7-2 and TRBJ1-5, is GAGVSQSPSNKVTEKGKDVELRCDPISGHTALYWYRQSLGQGLEFLIYFQGNSAPDKSGLPSDRFSAERTGGSVSTLTIQRTQQEDSAVYLCASSLHGQGNQPQHFGDGTRLSIL.

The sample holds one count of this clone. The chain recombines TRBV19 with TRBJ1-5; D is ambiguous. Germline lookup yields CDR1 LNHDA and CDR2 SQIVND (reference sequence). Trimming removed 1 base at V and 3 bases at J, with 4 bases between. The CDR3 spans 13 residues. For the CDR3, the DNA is TGTGCCAGTAGTATAGGAATCAATCAGCCCCAGCATTTT. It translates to CASSIGINQPQHF.

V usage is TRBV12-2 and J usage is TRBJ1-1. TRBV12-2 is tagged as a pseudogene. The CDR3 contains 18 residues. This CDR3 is CASRPPQGRGGCDTEAFF. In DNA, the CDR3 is TGTGCAAGTCGCCCCCCTCAGGGCAGGGGAGGGTGTGACACTGAAGCTTTCTTT.

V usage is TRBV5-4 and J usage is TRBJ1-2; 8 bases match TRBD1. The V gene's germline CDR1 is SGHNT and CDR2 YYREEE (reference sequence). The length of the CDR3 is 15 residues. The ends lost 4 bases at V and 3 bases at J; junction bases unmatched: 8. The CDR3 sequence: CASSLTGVGYYGYTF. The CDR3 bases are TGTGCCAGCAGCCTGACAGGGGTGGGGTACTATGGCTACACCTTC.

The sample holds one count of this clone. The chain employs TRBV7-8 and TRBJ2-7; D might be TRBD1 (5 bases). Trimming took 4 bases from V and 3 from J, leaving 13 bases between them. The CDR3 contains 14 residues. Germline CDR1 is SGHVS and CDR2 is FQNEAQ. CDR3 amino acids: CASSSSRGYYEQYF. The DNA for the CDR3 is TGTGCCAGCAGCTCCAGTAGGGGATACTACGAGCAGTACTTC.

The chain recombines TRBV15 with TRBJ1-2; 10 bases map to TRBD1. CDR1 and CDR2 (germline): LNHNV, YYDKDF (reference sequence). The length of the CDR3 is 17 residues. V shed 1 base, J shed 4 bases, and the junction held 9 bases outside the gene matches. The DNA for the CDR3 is TGTGCCACCAGCAGAGGACCGAGGACAGGGGGTAGCTATGGCTACACCTTC. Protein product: CATSRGPRTGGSYGYTF.

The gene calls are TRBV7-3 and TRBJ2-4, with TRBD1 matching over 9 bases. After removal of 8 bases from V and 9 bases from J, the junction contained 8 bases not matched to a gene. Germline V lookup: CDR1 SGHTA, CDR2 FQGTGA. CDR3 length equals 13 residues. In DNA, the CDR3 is TGTGCCAGCTCACAGGGGGCTCGGGGCATTCAGTACTTC. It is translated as CASSQGARGIQYF. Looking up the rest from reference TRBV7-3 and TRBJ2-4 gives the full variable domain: GAGVSQTPSNKVTEKGKYVELRCDPISGHTALYWYRQSLGQGPEFLIYFQGTGAADDSGLPNDRFFAVRPEGSVSTLKIQRTERGDSAVYLCASSQGARGIQYFGAGTRLSVL.

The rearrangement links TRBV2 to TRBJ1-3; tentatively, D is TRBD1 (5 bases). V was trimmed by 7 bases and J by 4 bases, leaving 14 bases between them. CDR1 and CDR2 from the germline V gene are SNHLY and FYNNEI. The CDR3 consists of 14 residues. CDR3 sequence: CASTLTDTGNTIYF. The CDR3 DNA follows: TGTGCCAGCACCCTAACGGACACCGGAAACACCATATATTTT. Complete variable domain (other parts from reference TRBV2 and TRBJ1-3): EPEVTQTPSHQVTQMGQEVILRCVPISNHLYFYWYRQILGQKVEFLVSFYNNEISEKSEIFDDQFSVERPDGSNFTLKIRSTKLEDSAMYFCASTLTDTGNTIYFGEGSWLTVV.

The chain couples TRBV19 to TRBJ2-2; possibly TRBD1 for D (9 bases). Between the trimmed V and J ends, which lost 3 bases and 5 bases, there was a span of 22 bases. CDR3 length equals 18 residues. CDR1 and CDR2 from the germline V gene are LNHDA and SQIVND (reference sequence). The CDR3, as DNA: TGTGCCAGTAGTATTAGGAGCGGCGGGGGGACAGGGACCGGGGAGCTGTTTTTT. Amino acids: CASSIRSGGGTGTGELFF.

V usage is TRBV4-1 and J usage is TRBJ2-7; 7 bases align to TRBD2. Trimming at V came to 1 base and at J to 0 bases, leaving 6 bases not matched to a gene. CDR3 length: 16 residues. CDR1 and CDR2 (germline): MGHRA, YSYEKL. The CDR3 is CASSQVVSSGSYEQYF. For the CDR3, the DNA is TGCGCCAGCAGCCAAGTAGTTTCTAGCGGCTCCTACGAGCAGTACTTC.

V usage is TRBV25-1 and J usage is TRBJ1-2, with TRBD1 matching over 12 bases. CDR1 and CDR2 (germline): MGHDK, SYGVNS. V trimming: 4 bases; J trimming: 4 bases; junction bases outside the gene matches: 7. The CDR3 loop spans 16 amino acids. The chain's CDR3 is CASSGRGQGALYGYTF. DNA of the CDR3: TGTGCCAGCAGTGGTAGGGGACAGGGGGCTCTCTATGGCTACACCTTC.